Below, 25 T cell receptor beta chains from the same sample are listed, as sequenced in a study of blood T cells in healthy people across ages. A sample-barcoded 5' primer and a J-beta primer mix were used in a second PCR of roughly 6 to 11 cycles. TCRdb passed the 5' RACE reads through MiXCR, listing each CDR3 protein once. The table shows some 1.8 million distinct CDR3 sequences, with roughly two fifths occurring only once. Sequenced: blood. The receptors derive from a human donor in good health.

CDR3 sequence: CAIRIGLGTDTQYF. CDR3 sequence (DNA): TGTGCCATCAGAATTGGACTAGGAACAGATACGCAGTATTTT. The rearrangement uses TRBV10-3 and TRBJ2-3; 7 nucleotides align to TRBD2. V shed 6 bases and J 3 bases; nucleotides not matched to a gene: 6. The CDR3 runs to 14 residues. Germline-derived CDR1 and CDR2 are ENHRY and SYGVKD.

The chain couples TRBV12-3 or TRBV12-4 to TRBJ2-7; D not resolved. Deletions cut 3 bases from V and 3 bases from J, with 9 bases between. This CDR3 is built from 13 residues. The CDR3 DNA follows: TGTGCCAGCAGTTTTGCGGACCTCTACGAGCAGTACTTC. As protein: CASSFADLYEQYF.

This clonotype was seen at least ten times. CDR3 loop: CSVELLANEQFF. CDR3 DNA sequence: TGCAGCGTTGAACTCTTGGCGAATGAGCAGTTCTTC. The chain has TRBV29-1 and TRBJ2-1, with D hard to call. CDR1 is SQVTM and CDR2 is ANQGSEA in the germline V gene. V was trimmed by 2 bases and J by 7 bases, leaving 9 bases between them. This CDR3 contains 12 residues.

The gene calls are TRBV12-5 and TRBJ2-3, with 9 nucleotides matching TRBD2. Trimming removed 11 bases from V and 6 bases from J; junction bases left unmatched: 9. CDR1 is LGHNT and CDR2 is FRNRAP in the germline V gene. The CDR3 is 13 amino acids. As DNA, the CDR3 is TGTGCTTCCCTGACTAGCGGTGCGGATACGCAGTATTTT. Translating it yields CASLTSGADTQYF.

The genes are TRBV7-2 and TRBJ1-6; a weak D match, TRBD1 (6 bases). Germline lookup yields CDR1 SGHTA and CDR2 FQGNSA. The CDR3 covers 16 residues. V lost 3 bases to trimming and J lost 4 bases, with 13 bases between them. The CDR3 sequence is CASSFLGGDYNSPLHF. CDR3 bases: TGTGCCAGCAGCTTTCTCGGGGGCGATTATAATTCACCCCTCCACTTT.

This clonotype was seen only once. The V and J genes are TRBV6-6 and TRBJ2-5; no firm D call. From germline, CDR1 is MNHNY and CDR2 SVGAGI (reference sequence). The CDR3 totals 14 residues. V was pared by 6 bases and J by 0 bases, with 11 bases between. The CDR3 region is CASSRIQYQETQYF. The CDR3 DNA is TGTGCCAGCAGCCGTATACAGTACCAAGAGACCCAGTACTTC.

V is TRBV4-2 and J is TRBJ1-2; D is unresolved. This CDR3 region has 12 residues. The V and J ends lost 0 bases and 6 bases respectively, with 5 bases between them. CDR1 is LGHNA and CDR2 is YNFKEQ in the germline V gene. CDR3 region: CASSQEVDGYTF. The DNA for the CDR3 is TGTGCCAGCAGCCAAGAGGTCGATGGCTACACCTTC.

This clonotype was recorded at least ten times. The rearrangement uses TRBV29-1 and TRBJ2-1; D possibly corresponds to TRBD1 (5 bases). Trimming removed 5 bases from V and 5 bases from J, with 19 bases in between. The germline V gene encodes CDR1 SQVTM and CDR2 ANQGSEA. The CDR3 runs 15 residues. The CDR3 DNA follows: TGCAGCGTTTCCCCAAGGGCGGACATCGACAATGAGCAGTTCTTC. It encodes CSVSPRADIDNEQFF.

The sample holds a few counts of this clonotype. One end of the junction varies from germline; a read error may be responsible. The V gene is TRBV7-9, the J gene TRBJ2-6; D is perhaps TRBD1 or TRBD2 (5 bases each). Germline assignment: CDR1 SEHNR and CDR2 FQNEAQ (reference sequence). The length of the CDR3 is 16 residues. CDR3 sequence (DNA): TGTGCCAGCAGCTTCTACAAGGGAGCTGGGGCCAACGTCCCGACTTTC. Translating gives CASSFYKGAGANVPTF.

V and J are TRBV29-1 and TRBJ2-1; weak D call: TRBD1 (5 bases). The length of the CDR3 is 13 residues. CDR1 is SQVTM and CDR2 is ANQGSEA in the germline V gene. V gave up 4 bases and J gave up 4 bases, with 11 bases separating them. CDR3 loop: CSVGGPGYNEQFF. The CDR3 DNA follows: TGCAGCGTTGGGGGCCCCGGGTACAATGAGCAGTTCTTC.

V and J are TRBV2 and TRBJ1-4; D unresolved. Germline loops: CDR1 SNHLY, CDR2 FYNNEI. Trimming removed 7 bases at V and 7 bases at J, with 22 bases between. This CDR3 contains 16 residues. For the CDR3, the DNA is TGTGCCAGCACAGTACAGTCTGGGCGAAGAGGTGAAAAACTGTTTTTT. Amino acid sequence: CASTVQSGRRGEKLFF.

This clonotype was picked up a small number of times. One junction end disagrees with the germline gene, perhaps due to a read error. This rearrangement joins TRBV7-3 to TRBJ1-2; D uncertain. The CDR3 totals 14 residues. The germline gives CDR1 SGHTA, CDR2 FQGTGA. The CDR3 sequence is CASSLIGPGYGYTF. CDR3 bases: TGTGCTAGCAGCTTAATAGGGCCCGGCTATGGCTACACCTTC.

The chain joins TRBV7-2 to TRBJ1-3; TRBD1 might be the D (6 bases). The length of the CDR3 is 17 residues. Germline CDR1 SGHTA, CDR2 FQGNSA. Trimming removed 1 base at V and 1 base at J, with 14 bases between. CDR3 sequence reads: CASSLEGTSHSGNTIYF. The CDR3 coding sequence is TGTGCCAGCAGCTTAGAGGGGACATCACATTCTGGAAACACCATATATTTT.

The chain is built from TRBV28 and TRBJ2-3; D ambiguous. CDR1 and CDR2 from the germline V gene are MDHEN and SYDVKM. The CDR3 sequence is 14 residues long. V was shortened by 10 bases and J by 0 bases, with 14 bases between the two germline ends. This CDR3 reads CAIYPELSTDTQYF. The CDR3 DNA is TGTGCCATCTACCCGGAACTAAGCACAGATACGCAGTATTTT.

A word on this clonotype: A read error is possible here, since a much larger clone lies one base away. The chain combines TRBV15 with TRBJ2-4, with D perhaps given as TRBD1 or TRBD2 (5 bases each). The V end was cut by 7 bases, the J end by 2 bases, with 12 bases between. CDR1 is LNHNV and CDR2 is YYDKDF in the germline V gene (reference sequence). The CDR3 covers 14 residues. CDR3 region: CATTGHESKNIQYF. CDR3 bases: TGTGCCACCACGGGGCACGAGTCCAAAAACATTCAGTACTTC. Variable domain in full (rest from reference TRBV15 and TRBJ2-4): DAMVIQNPRYQVTQFGKPVTLSCSQTLNHNVMYWYQQKSSQAPKLLFHYYDKDFNNEADTPDNFQSRRPNTSFCFLDIRSPGLGDTAMYLCATTGHESKNIQYFGAGTRLSVL.

The chain combines TRBV27 with TRBJ2-2, with 9 bases lining up with TRBD2. The ends lost 6 bases at V and 6 bases at J; junction bases unmatched: 11. The CDR3 extends over 16 amino acids. Germline V gene sequence: CDR1 MNHEY, CDR2 SMNVEV (reference sequence). CDR3 region: CASRRLAGTQAGELFF. Here the CDR3 DNA reads TGTGCCAGCAGACGGCTAGCGGGGACCCAGGCCGGGGAGCTGTTTTTT.

J is TRBJ2-2 and V is TRBV28; 11 nucleotides match TRBD2. There are 18 residues in the CDR3. J was trimmed by 5 bases and V by 5 bases; bases with no gene match: 13. The germline CDR1 and CDR2 sequences are MDHEN and SYDVKM. This chain's CDR3 is CASSIRRGTSGLTGELFF. The CDR3 nucleotides read TGTGCCAGCAGTATTAGGAGGGGGACTAGCGGATTGACCGGGGAGCTGTTTTTT.

The chain links TRBV12-3 or TRBV12-4 to TRBJ2-3; 12 nucleotides line up with TRBD2. The V segment lost 2 bases and the J segment 3 bases; nucleotides outside the gene matches: 9. The CDR3 spans 18 residues. The CDR3 loop is CASSLRATSGGKTDTQYF. As DNA, the CDR3 is TGTGCCAGCAGTTTACGTGCGACTAGCGGGGGTAAGACAGATACGCAGTATTTT.

The rearrangement links TRBV4-3 to TRBJ2-1, with D perhaps assigned TRBD1 or TRBD2 (5 bases each). V was pared by 0 bases and J by 3 bases, with 18 bases between. This CDR3 is built from 18 residues. Germline assignment: CDR1 LGHNA and CDR2 YSLEER. Written as DNA, the CDR3 is TGCGCCAGCAGCCAAGATAAGTCGGGGCAGGGACGCTACAATGAGCAGTTCTTC. This gives the protein CASSQDKSGQGRYNEQFF.

This clonotype occurred a few times. The chain recombines TRBV4-2 with TRBJ2-7; D may be TRBD1 (5 bases). The CDR3 covers 15 residues. CDR1 and CDR2 from the germline V gene are LGHNA and YNFKEQ. Trimming left V 0 bases short and J 3 bases short, with 12 bases between. The CDR3 here is CASSQETQGHYEQYF. DNA for the CDR3: TGTGCCAGCAGCCAAGAGACTCAAGGACACTACGAGCAGTACTTC.

DNA of the CDR3: TGTGCCAGCAGCTCGTCTCGGGGGAACGTGCAGTACTTC. Its protein product is CASSSSRGNVQYF. This chain connects TRBV7-2 to TRBJ2-4; TRBD2 is a possible D gene (6 bases). CDR3 size: 13 residues. V shed 4 bases and J shed 13 bases, with 17 bases lying between them. The germline V gene has CDR1 SGHTA and CDR2 FQGNSA.

The chain has TRBV20-1 and TRBJ2-3, with D possibly matching TRBD1 (5 bases). The CDR3 length is 11 residues. Germline loops: CDR1 DFQATT, CDR2 SNEGSKA (reference sequence). V lost 6 bases, J lost 6 bases, and 10 bases lay in between. DNA of the CDR3: TGCAGTGCAAAAAGGGGTGATACGCAGTATTTT. It specifies CSAKRGDTQYF.

This sequence joins TRBV4-2 and TRBJ1-4; the D gene is possibly TRBD1 (6 bases). Germline assignment: CDR1 LGHNA and CDR2 YNFKEQ. The CDR3 runs to 14 residues. V was trimmed by 7 bases and J by 0 bases, leaving 9 bases between them. Here the CDR3 reads CASKGTPTNEKLFF. The CDR3 nucleotides are TGTGCCAGCAAAGGGACACCAACTAATGAAAAACTGTTTTTT.

J is TRBJ2-7 and V is TRBV6-5; maybe TRBD2 (5 bases). Germline CDR1 and CDR2: MNHEY and SVGAGI. Trimming left V 7 bases short and J 0 bases short, with 13 bases between. The CDR3 is made up of 14 amino acids. As DNA, the CDR3 is TGTGCCAGCACTCGTCCCGGGAACTCCTACGAGCAGTACTTC. Its protein is CASTRPGNSYEQYF.

The gene calls are TRBV5-1 and TRBJ1-2, with D unresolved. Deletions cut 3 bases from V and 5 bases from J, with 11 bases between. CDR1 and CDR2 from the germline V gene are SGHRS and YFSETQ. The CDR3 contains 13 residues. The CDR3 here is CASSSSNAYGYTF. CDR3 sequence (DNA): TGCGCCAGCAGCTCCTCAAACGCTTATGGCTACACCTTC.